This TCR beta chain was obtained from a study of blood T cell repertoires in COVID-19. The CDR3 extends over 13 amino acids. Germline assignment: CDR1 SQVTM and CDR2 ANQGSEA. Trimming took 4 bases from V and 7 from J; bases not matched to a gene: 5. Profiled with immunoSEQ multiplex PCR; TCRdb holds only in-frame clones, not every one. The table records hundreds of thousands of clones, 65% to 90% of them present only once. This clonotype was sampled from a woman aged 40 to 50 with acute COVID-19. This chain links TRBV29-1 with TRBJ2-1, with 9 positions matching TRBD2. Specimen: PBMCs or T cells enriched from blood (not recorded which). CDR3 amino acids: CSVGLAVRNEQFF. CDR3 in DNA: TGCAGCGTTGGACTAGCGGTGAGGAATGAGCAGTTCTTC.